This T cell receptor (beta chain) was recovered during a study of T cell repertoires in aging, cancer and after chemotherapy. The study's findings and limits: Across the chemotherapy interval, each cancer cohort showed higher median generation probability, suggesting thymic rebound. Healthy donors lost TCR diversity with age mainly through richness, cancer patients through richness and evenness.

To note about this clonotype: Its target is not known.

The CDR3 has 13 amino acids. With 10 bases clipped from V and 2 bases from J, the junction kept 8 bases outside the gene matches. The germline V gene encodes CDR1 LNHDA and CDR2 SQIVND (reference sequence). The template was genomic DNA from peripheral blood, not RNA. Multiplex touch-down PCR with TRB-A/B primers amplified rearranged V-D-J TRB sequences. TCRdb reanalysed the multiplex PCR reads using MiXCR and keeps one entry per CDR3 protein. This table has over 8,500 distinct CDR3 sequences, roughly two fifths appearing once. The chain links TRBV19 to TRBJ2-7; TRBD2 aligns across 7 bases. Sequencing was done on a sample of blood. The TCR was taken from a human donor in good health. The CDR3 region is CATSGLPAYEQYF. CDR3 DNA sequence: TGTGCCACATCGGGACTACCAGCCTACGAGCAGTACTTC.